This T cell receptor (beta chain) was retrieved from a study of shared clonotypes between healthy human individuals. Points from the study as a whole: Among donors, sharing of clonotypes was expected to be affected by sequencing depth.

Using immunoSEQ multiplex PCR, the repertoire was profiled, and TCRdb retains in-frame clones only, with some absent. Among roughly 2.1 million clones listed, 90% to 95% were seen once. For this clone: Its antigen is undetermined.

CD45RO-negative CD8 cells positively selected for CCR7 made up the naive population, which excluded terminally differentiated effector memory CD45RA+ cells. The germline V gene encodes CDR1 KGHSY and CDR2 FQNENV. The CDR3 runs to 14 residues. The J segment lost 8 bases and the V segment lost 4 bases, leaving 9 bases of the junction unmatched. Sequencing was done on a sample of naive CD8+ T cells from PBMCs. This sequence joins TRBV16 and TRBJ1-2, with 8 positions matching TRBD1. The receptor was derived from a young man in good health. Some clones in this sample may be carry-over from other donors' samples. The CDR3 DNA sequence: TGTGCCAGCAGCCGGAGGACAGGGCGATGGGGCTACACCTTC. Protein product: CASSRRTGRWGYTF.